A single sample gave rise to the 10 T cell receptor beta chains below, sequenced in a study of shared clonotypes between healthy human individuals. The protocol was immunoSEQ multiplex PCR, while the TCRdb copy is restricted to in-frame clones and leaves out a portion. The sample has roughly 500,000 clones, 75% to 85% seen once. Input material: PBMCs. The receptor set was obtained from a woman between 40 and 55 years old in good health. Some clones in this sample may be carry-over from other donors' samples.

The V and J genes are TRBV5-4 and TRBJ2-1; 8 bases align to TRBD2. The CDR3 has 15 amino acids. V lost 2 bases, J lost 5 bases, and 6 bases stayed unmatched. CDR1 is SGHNT and CDR2 is YYREEE in the germline V gene (reference sequence). For the CDR3, the DNA is TGTGCCAGCAGCTTCAGAACTAGCGGACACAATGAGCAGTTCTTC. Its translation: CASSFRTSGHNEQFF.

The chain joins TRBV11-2 to TRBJ2-1, with 8 bases aligning to TRBD2. Germline V gene data show CDR1 as SGHAT and CDR2 as FQNNGV. The length of the CDR3 is 15 residues. After removal of 4 bases from V and 3 bases from J, the junction contained 5 bases not matched to a gene. The CDR3 sequence: CASSSRLARYNEQFF. CDR3 sequence (DNA): TGTGCCAGCAGCTCCCGACTAGCGCGCTACAATGAGCAGTTCTTC.

This rearrangement joins TRBV11-3 to TRBJ2-3; 7 nucleotides agree with TRBD1. V gave up 4 bases and J gave up 1 base; unmatched junction bases: 2. Germline assignment: CDR1 SGHNT and CDR2 YENEEA. This CDR3 contains 14 residues. The CDR3 region is CASSYGQGTDTQYF. CDR3 in DNA: TGTGCCAGCAGCTATGGACAGGGCACAGATACGCAGTATTTT.

The chain has TRBV19 and TRBJ2-4, with 15 bases matching TRBD2. V shed 4 bases, J shed 4 bases, and the junction held 5 bases outside the gene matches. The germline gives CDR1 LNHDA, CDR2 SQIVND (reference sequence). The CDR3 covers 17 residues. The CDR3 DNA reads TGTGCCAGTAGTACCAGCGGGACTAGCGGGAGGAAAAACATTCAGTACTTC. Its translation: CASSTSGTSGRKNIQYF.

V gene TRBV19 combines with J gene TRBJ2-7; the D gene is possibly TRBD2 (5 bases). V shed 4 bases and J shed 2 bases, with 15 bases lying between them. Per the germline V gene, CDR1 is LNHDA and CDR2 is SQIVND (reference sequence). The CDR3 sequence is 15 residues long. CDR3 sequence reads: CASSTHSGGPYEQYF. The CDR3 DNA is TGTGCCAGTAGTACCCACAGCGGAGGACCCTACGAGCAGTACTTC.

The chain links TRBV5-5 to TRBJ2-1; D possibly matches TRBD1 or TRBD2 (5 bases each). Trimming left V 3 bases short and J 5 bases short, with 6 bases between. The CDR3 spans 12 residues. Germline values: CDR1 SGHKS, CDR2 YYEKEE (reference sequence). The DNA of the CDR3 is TGTGCCAGCAGCTGGGACCACAATGAGCAGTTCTTC. Translated: CASSWDHNEQFF.

V gene TRBV7-9 combines with J gene TRBJ1-5; D remains unclear. This CDR3 spans 11 amino acids. The V end was cut by 7 bases, the J end by 8 bases, with 9 bases between. Germline CDR1 SEHNR, CDR2 FQNEAQ (reference sequence). CDR3 protein: CASNPREPQHF. The CDR3, as DNA: TGTGCCAGCAATCCACGGGAGCCCCAGCATTTT.

As regards this clone: In the same sample, other DNA sequences code for this CDR3. The chain uses TRBV7-8 and TRBJ1-5; D is unresolved. The length of the CDR3 is 13 residues. The V end was cut by 1 base, the J end by 7 bases, with 8 bases between. Germline assignment: CDR1 SGHVS and CDR2 FQNEAQ. CDR3 sequence (DNA): TGTGCCAGCAGCTTAGGGGTCGGACAGCCCCAGCATTTT. Its protein product is CASSLGVGQPQHF.

This clone was seen a handful of times. This same CDR3 is encoded by further DNA sequences in the sample. The chain couples TRBV6-1 to TRBJ2-1; no clear D. V was cut by 8 bases and J by 5 bases, with 4 bases left in between. Germline V CDR1 and CDR2: MNHNS, SASEGT. The CDR3 runs 10 residues. The CDR3 sequence: CASADNEQFF. In DNA, the CDR3 is TGTGCCAGCGCAGACAATGAGCAGTTCTTC.

This rearrangement joins TRBV11-2 to TRBJ2-2, with D perhaps matching TRBD1 (6 bases). Per germline, CDR1 SGHAT and CDR2 FQNNGV. Trimming took 4 bases from V and 6 from J, leaving 9 bases between them. This CDR3 spans 13 amino acids. The CDR3: CASSSTGSGELFF. Written as DNA, the CDR3 is TGTGCCAGCAGCTCAACAGGGTCCGGGGAGCTGTTTTTT.